The clone carrying this T cell receptor (beta chain) has a single count. The data were taken from a study of shared clonotypes between healthy human individuals. Clones were sequenced by immunoSEQ multiplex PCR, and TCRdb holds only the in-frame ones, with some missing. The table records 950,000 to 1,100,000 clones, 65% to 80% of them present only once. Trimming pared 5 bases from V and 8 bases from J, leaving 18 bases between. The V gene's germline CDR1 is SGHVS and CDR2 FQNEAQ. This CDR3 has 14 residues. The sample was memory CD4+ T cells sorted from blood. Subset noted: CD45RA-negative fraction. The source is a young man in good health. The chain combines TRBV7-8 with TRBJ1-1; weak D call: TRBD1 (6 bases). Here the CDR3 DNA reads TGTGCCAGCAGCCCTCGGGACACCTCGCGGGAAGCTTTCTTT. Translation gives CASSPRDTSREAFF.